The 2 T cell receptor beta chains reported below all come from one sample, sequenced in a study of blood T cell repertoires in COVID-19. Assay: immunoSEQ multiplex PCR; the TCRdb copy retains only in-frame clones and omits some. The table lists under 300,000 clones, 75% to 90% of them singletons. Sequencing was carried out using PBMCs or T cells enriched from blood (not recorded which). The origin of the receptors is a middle-aged woman who had been exposed to COVID-19.

V is TRBV30 and J is TRBJ1-6; D is unresolved. Germline CDR1 and CDR2: GTSNPN and SVGIG (reference sequence). The CDR3 has 14 residues. Trimming shortened V by 7 bases and J by 6 bases, and 16 bases separated the two germline ends. The CDR3 bases are TGTGCCTTGGCTCACGGAGGAATTAATTCACCCCTCCACTTT. Its protein product is CALAHGGINSPLHF.

The chain uses TRBV7-2 and TRBJ2-3, with TRBD1 matching 8 bases. Germline CDR1 and CDR2: SGHTA and FQGNSA. The V segment lost 5 bases and the J segment 4 bases; nucleotides outside the gene matches: 11. CDR3 length: 16 amino acids. This chain's CDR3 is CASSHPPGGSSDTQYF. CDR3 coding DNA: TGTGCCAGCAGCCACCCCCCAGGGGGCAGCTCAGATACGCAGTATTTT.